This T cell receptor beta chain originates from a study of cytomegalovirus exposure and HLA in healthy donors. Overall study results and limits: Rarity marked most TCR sequences, yet some public TCRs occurred in many donors. Cytomegalovirus association was listed for 150 or so TCR beta chains.

As for this clone: Its matching antigen is unknown.

It was the roughly 130-subject validation cohort, separate from the approximately 690-subject first cohort, to which the donors belonged. The CDR3 has 14 residues. V dropped 4 bases and J dropped 1 base, with 7 bases sitting between them. CDR1 KGHSH and CDR2 LQKENI come from the germline V gene. Sequencing was performed with immunoSEQ multiplex PCR; in TCRdb, only in-frame clones are kept and a portion is missing. The sample includes more than 200,000 clones, about nine tenths seen only once; the top ten take around 3.3%. Sequencing input: PBMCs. V usage is TRBV18 and J usage is TRBJ2-2; TRBD2 might be the D (6 bases). The origin of this receptor is a woman under 40 in good health and CMV-seronegative. Here the CDR3 reads CASSLGGNTGELFF. The CDR3 DNA reads TGTGCCAGCTCACTGGGAGGGAACACCGGGGAGCTGTTTTTT.